The 32 T cell receptor beta chains listed next were all sequenced from one sample in a study of T cells after yellow fever vaccination. TCRdb used MiXCR to reprocess the 5' RACE reads, holding one entry per CDR3 protein. The table lists 200,000 to 250,000 distinct CDR3 sequences, 6% to 7.5% of them singletons. Sequencing was performed on CD4+ T cells sorted from PBMCs, taken 15 days after the yellow fever booster vaccination. The receptors shown here come from a man aged 30 to 39 who received the YFV17D yellow fever vaccine.

This clonotype appeared many times. The V gene is TRBV28, the J gene TRBJ2-5, with 7 bases lining up with TRBD2. J lost 1 base, V lost 3 bases, and 14 bases had no gene match. The CDR3 totals 18 residues. CDR1 and CDR2 from the germline V gene are MDHEN and SYDVKM. CDR3 DNA: TGTGCCAGCAGTTTCCCGGCTAGCGGAGAGGGGCGCCAAGAGACCCAGTACTTC. Amino acid sequence: CASSFPASGEGRQETQYF.

This clonotype was found a few times. The chain employs TRBV20-1 and TRBJ2-4; 8 bases are shared with TRBD2. In germline, CDR1 is DFQATT, CDR2 SNEGSKA (reference sequence). CDR3 length equals 13 residues. Unmatched junction bases numbered 9, after V lost 6 bases and J lost 8 bases. CDR3: CSAGTGTSYIQYF. DNA for the CDR3: TGCAGTGCAGGTACCGGGACTAGTTACATTCAGTACTTC.

The V gene is TRBV20-1, the J gene TRBJ1-6, with 7 positions matching TRBD1. The CDR3 has 13 amino acids. From germline, CDR1 is DFQATT and CDR2 SNEGSKA (reference sequence). J lost 8 bases, V lost 4 bases, and 5 bases had no gene match. CDR3 sequence (DNA): TGCAGTGCTACGAGACAGGGCCATTCACCCCTCCACTTT. Its protein product is CSATRQGHSPLHF.

This clonotype was observed a handful of times. The chain couples TRBV6-2 or TRBV6-3 to TRBJ2-5; tentatively, D is TRBD2 (5 bases). V was trimmed by 2 bases and J by 0 bases, leaving 16 bases between them. The germline V gene has CDR1 MNHEY and CDR2 SVGEGT. The length of the CDR3 is 17 residues. In DNA form, the CDR3 reads TGTGCCAGCAGTTACCCCGTTACGGGATTTTACCAAGAGACCCAGTACTTC. The encoded protein is CASSYPVTGFYQETQYF.

This clonotype came up a few times. The J gene is TRBJ2-6, the V gene TRBV28, with D possibly matching TRBD1 (5 bases). From germline, CDR1 is MDHEN and CDR2 SYDVKM. Trimming shortened V by 3 bases and J by 0 bases, and 15 bases separated the two germline ends. CDR3 length equals 18 residues. CDR3 in DNA: TGTGCCAGCAGTTTCGTAGGGGCCGTGAGCTCTGGGGCCAACGTCCTGACTTTC. Translation: CASSFVGAVSSGANVLTF.

This clonotype has ten or more counts. The chain couples TRBV7-6 to TRBJ2-5; no clear D gene. Per the germline V gene, CDR1 is SGHVS and CDR2 is FNYEAQ. The CDR3 runs 13 residues. V was clipped by 1 base and J by 7 bases, with 10 bases between them. The CDR3 DNA reads TGTGCCAGCAGCTTAGGGCAGCTACGGACCCAGTACTTC. Translation gives CASSLGQLRTQYF.

The rearrangement joins TRBV12-3 or TRBV12-4 to TRBJ2-7; TRBD1 matches 9 bases. The CDR3 is 14 residues long. The V and J ends lost 5 bases and 6 bases, in that order; junction bases with no gene match: 8. In nucleotides, the CDR3 is TGTGCCAGCAGTCTCCGGACAGGGGAGGGCGAGCAGTACTTC. Its protein is CASSLRTGEGEQYF.

V usage is TRBV3-1 and J usage is TRBJ2-5, with 8 bases aligning to TRBD1. With V trimmed by 3 bases and J by 3 bases, 3 bases remained unmatched. The CDR3 spans 14 residues. Germline CDR1 reads LGHDT; CDR2 reads YNNKEL (reference sequence). CDR3 bases: TGTGCCAGCAGCCATTCGACAGGGGAAGAGACCCAGTACTTC. Its translation is CASSHSTGEETQYF.

In this sample, this clonotype turned up many times. The chain employs TRBV7-6 and TRBJ2-7; D uncertain. Germline CDR1 and CDR2: SGHVS and FNYEAQ. The CDR3 has 13 amino acids. V lost 5 bases, J lost 3 bases, and 11 bases lay in between. The chain's CDR3 is CASSPGLGYEQYF. The CDR3 bases are TGTGCCAGCAGCCCTGGGCTAGGCTACGAGCAGTACTTC.

V is TRBV7-2 and J is TRBJ2-7, with D possibly TRBD2 on 5 matching bases. V was pared by 5 bases and J by 6 bases, with 14 bases between. Germline V gene data show CDR1 as SGHTA and CDR2 as FQGNSA. The CDR3 sequence is 13 residues long. CDR3 nucleotide sequence: TGTGCCAGCAGCCCAAACATACTAGGCGAGCAGTACTTC. This codes for CASSPNILGEQYF.

There are a few counts of this clonotype. CDR3 bases: TGTGCCAGCAGCGTCTTATCCGGGGAGCTGTTTTTT. It yields the protein CASSVLSGELFF. J is TRBJ2-2 and V is TRBV11-3; D remains unclear. With 5 bases removed from V and 6 bases from J, the gap between germline ends came to 7 bases. Germline V CDR1 and CDR2: SGHNT, YENEEA. The CDR3 runs to 12 residues.

This clonotype was seen a handful of times. V is TRBV4-3 and J is TRBJ2-7; 9 bases are shared with TRBD2. This CDR3 comprises 17 residues. Germline V gene lookup returns CDR1 LGHNA and CDR2 YSLEER. Trimming cost V 0 bases and J 6 bases; bases outside gene matches: 12. CDR3 DNA sequence: TGCGCCAGCAGCCAAGATCCTCTTCCGGGACTAGCTGGCGAGCAGTACTTC. This translates into CASSQDPLPGLAGEQYF.

This clonotype was counted only a few times. The CDR3 bases are TGTGCCAGTAGATTGGACACAATTAACACCGGGGAGCTGTTTTTT. Translated, it gives CASRLDTINTGELFF. The chain couples TRBV19 to TRBJ2-2; a weak D match, TRBD1 (5 bases). Looked up from germline, CDR1 is LNHDA and CDR2 is SQIVND (reference sequence). V lost 6 bases and J 2 bases, leaving 13 bases between the germline ends. CDR3 length: 15 amino acids.

V is TRBV5-1 and J is TRBJ1-6; TRBD1 is a possible D gene (6 bases). The CDR3 extends over 15 amino acids. Per the germline V gene, CDR1 is SGHRS and CDR2 is YFSETQ. V was cut by 4 bases and J by 9 bases, with 17 bases left in between. CDR3 coding DNA: TGCGCCAGCAGCCTCCGACAGGAAACGGGTTCACCCCTCCACTTT. It encodes CASSLRQETGSPLHF.

The chain recombines TRBV5-1 with TRBJ2-6; D is unresolved. The CDR3 covers 14 residues. CDR1 is SGHRS and CDR2 is YFSETQ in the germline V gene. The ends were cut back, 4 bases at V and 2 bases at J, with 7 bases in the middle. The CDR3 region is CASSVLPGANVLTF. In DNA form, the CDR3 reads TGCGCCAGCAGCGTTCTCCCTGGGGCCAACGTCCTGACTTTC.

This clonotype has only a few counts. V usage is TRBV20-1 and J usage is TRBJ2-1, with TRBD2 matching 9 bases. Trimming took 0 bases from V and 11 from J; bases not matched to a gene: 8. This CDR3 has 14 residues. CDR1 DFQATT and CDR2 SNEGSKA come from the germline V gene (reference sequence). This CDR3 is CSARDPLAGWKQFF. CDR3 bases: TGCAGTGCTAGAGATCCCCTAGCGGGATGGAAGCAGTTCTTC.

J is TRBJ2-7 and V is TRBV11-2, with TRBD1 identical over 10 bases. This CDR3 is built from 16 residues. V lost 4 bases to trimming and J lost 3 bases; unmatched junction nucleotides: 9. Germline-derived CDR1 and CDR2 are SGHAT and FQNNGV. The CDR3 DNA sequence: TGTGCCAGCAGCTGGTCCCCCGGGGACAGGGGCTACGAGCAGTACTTC. The encoded protein is CASSWSPGDRGYEQYF.

This clonotype was seen many times. The chain carries TRBV20-1 and TRBJ2-3, with TRBD1 matching over 8 bases. Trimming removed 6 bases from V and 2 bases from J; junction bases left unmatched: 10. The V gene's germline CDR1 is DFQATT and CDR2 SNEGSKA (reference sequence). CDR3 size: 15 residues. CDR3 coding DNA: TGCAGTGCAAGGACAGGGACGGCCTCCACAGATACGCAGTATTTT. Its protein is CSARTGTASTDTQYF.

In its sample, this clonotype was seen many times. The chain couples TRBV5-1 to TRBJ2-1; TRBD2 agrees at 9 bases. V shed 3 bases, J shed 9 bases, and the junction held 19 bases outside the gene matches. Germline V gene sequence: CDR1 SGHRS, CDR2 YFSETQ. The CDR3 consists of 18 residues. CDR3 DNA sequence: TGCGCCAGCAGCTCCCGAGCCCTAGGAGCGGGAGGCTCCGGTGAGCAGTTCTTC. Its protein product is CASSSRALGAGGSGEQFF.

The chain joins TRBV5-1 to TRBJ2-1; TRBD2 aligns across 7 bases. The J segment lost 0 bases and the V segment lost 5 bases, leaving 8 bases of the junction unmatched. The length of the CDR3 is 16 residues. The germline CDR1 and CDR2 sequences are SGHRS and YFSETQ. CDR3 sequence reads: CASRAGTTNSYNEQFF. CDR3 nucleotide sequence: TGCGCCAGCAGAGCCGGGACTACTAACTCCTACAATGAGCAGTTCTTC.

This clonotype turned up a few times. The V and J genes are TRBV7-2 and TRBJ2-5; no clear D gene. The CDR3 totals 12 residues. Germline assignment: CDR1 SGHTA and CDR2 FQGNSA. Trimming removed 4 bases from V and 3 bases from J, with 6 bases in between. CDR3 loop: CASSSGKETQYF. Written as DNA, the CDR3 is TGTGCCAGCAGCTCAGGCAAAGAGACCCAGTACTTC.

This clonotype appeared a few times. The rearrangement uses TRBV11-2 and TRBJ2-7; perhaps TRBD2 as D (5 bases). Germline CDR1 is SGHAT and CDR2 is FQNNGV. There are 15 residues in the CDR3. Trimming took 1 base from V and 3 from J, leaving 13 bases between them. This CDR3 is CASSLGASSSYEQYF. As DNA, the CDR3 is TGTGCCAGCAGCTTAGGGGCTAGCTCGAGCTACGAGCAGTACTTC. Full variable domain (rest looked up from reference TRBV11-2 and TRBJ2-7): EAGVAQSPRYKIIEKRQSVAFWCNPISGHATLYWYQQILGQGPKLLIQFQNNGVVDDSQLPKDRFSAERLKGVDSTLKIQPAKLEDSAVYLCASSLGASSSYEQYFGPGTRLTVT.

The V gene is TRBV7-2, the J gene TRBJ2-7; D gene ambiguous. Per germline, CDR1 SGHTA and CDR2 FQGNSA. The CDR3 extends over 14 amino acids. V shed 0 bases and J shed 7 bases, with 13 bases lying between them. The CDR3, as DNA: TGTGCCAGCAGCTTAGCGGCCCGGGTGAGGGAGCAGTACTTC. Protein sequence: CASSLAARVREQYF.

V and J are TRBV20-1 and TRBJ2-1; the D gene is possibly TRBD2 (5 bases). This CDR3 is built from 14 residues. Germline V lookup: CDR1 DFQATT, CDR2 SNEGSKA (reference sequence). The germline V and J ends were trimmed by 6 bases and 9 bases, with 21 bases remaining between them. For the CDR3, the DNA is TGCAGTGCCAGGATGGGTAGCGTGAGCGGTGAGCAGTTCTTC. It specifies CSARMGSVSGEQFF.

This clonotype showed up many times. This chain links TRBV20-1 with TRBJ1-2; possible D gene TRBD1, 5 bases. V was cut by 3 bases and J by 10 bases, with 18 bases left in between. The CDR3 is 13 amino acids. The germline V gene encodes CDR1 DFQATT and CDR2 SNEGSKA (reference sequence). Here the CDR3 reads CSASISGRKTYTF. CDR3 nucleotides: TGCAGTGCTAGTATTTCGGGACGTAAAACCTACACCTTC.

V is TRBV6-5 and J is TRBJ2-7; D perhaps matches TRBD2 (5 bases). The CDR3 is 13 amino acids. V lost 2 bases and J lost 6, with 11 bases in between. Germline-derived CDR1 and CDR2 are MNHEY and SVGAGI. The CDR3 loop is CASSYGLAGEQYF. DNA of the CDR3: TGTGCCAGCAGTTACGGGCTAGCCGGCGAGCAGTACTTC.

This clonotype turned up a few times. The chain recombines TRBV7-2 with TRBJ2-5, with D perhaps given as TRBD1 or TRBD2 (5 bases each). V lost 1 base, J lost 7 bases, and 10 bases lay in between. This CDR3 spans 13 amino acids. Germline V gene data show CDR1 as SGHTA and CDR2 as FQGNSA. DNA for the CDR3: TGTGCCAGCAGCTTAGGGCCTGGGGGGACCCAGTACTTC. It specifies CASSLGPGGTQYF.

This clonotype was seen a few times. This chain joins TRBV21-1 and TRBJ2-3; no check of the table's D call, TRBD1, against the DNA was made. TRBV21-1 is reported as a pseudogene. CDR3 length: 12 residues. The CDR3 loop is CASSQQGSPQYF. For the CDR3, the DNA is TGTGCCAGCAGTCAACAGGGGTCTCCGCAGTATTTT.

This chain links TRBV4-2 with TRBJ1-1, with no clear D. The germline gives CDR1 LGHNA, CDR2 YNFKEQ. V shed 8 bases and J shed 3 bases, with 22 bases lying between them. This CDR3 is 16 amino acids long. CDR3 DNA: TGTGCCAGCCGACTACAAGGAGTCCGCGGGCACACTGAAGCTTTCTTT. Its translation is CASRLQGVRGHTEAFF.

The CDR3 DNA reads TGTGCCAGCAGCTGGAGCTCCTACAATGAGCAGTTCTTC. Protein: CASSWSSYNEQFF. The V gene is TRBV7-9, the J gene TRBJ2-1; D not certain. The CDR3 contains 13 residues. Germline V gives CDR1 SEHNR, CDR2 FQNEAQ (reference sequence). Trimming pared 4 bases from V and 0 bases from J, leaving 4 bases between. Filled out from reference TRBV7-9 and TRBJ2-1, the complete variable domain reads DTGVSQNPRHKITKRGQNVTFRCDPISEHNRLYWYRQTLGQGPEFLTYFQNEAQLEKSRLLSDRFSAERPKGSFSTLEIQRTEQGDSAMYLCASSWSSYNEQFFGPGTRLTVL.

This clonotype was seen more than once but under ten times. The chain employs TRBV28 and TRBJ2-3, with 7 positions matching TRBD1. The CDR3 is 13 amino acids. Germline V CDR1 and CDR2: MDHEN, SYDVKM. V was clipped by 6 bases and J by 8 bases; unmatched bases: 8. The CDR3 nucleotides are TGTGCCAGCAGGAATACAGGGGTAGTTACGCAGTATTTT. Amino acids: CASRNTGVVTQYF.

Many counts were recorded for this clonotype. This chain uses TRBV28 with TRBJ2-5; 9 nucleotides match TRBD1. CDR1 and CDR2 (germline): MDHEN, SYDVKM. This CDR3 contains 17 residues. Losses at the gene ends were 7 bases for V and 1 base for J; bases not matched to a gene: 13. Here the CDR3 DNA reads TGTGCCAGCATTGCTACCACAGGGGGCCCGACCCAAGAGACCCAGTACTTC. Its translation is CASIATTGGPTQETQYF.